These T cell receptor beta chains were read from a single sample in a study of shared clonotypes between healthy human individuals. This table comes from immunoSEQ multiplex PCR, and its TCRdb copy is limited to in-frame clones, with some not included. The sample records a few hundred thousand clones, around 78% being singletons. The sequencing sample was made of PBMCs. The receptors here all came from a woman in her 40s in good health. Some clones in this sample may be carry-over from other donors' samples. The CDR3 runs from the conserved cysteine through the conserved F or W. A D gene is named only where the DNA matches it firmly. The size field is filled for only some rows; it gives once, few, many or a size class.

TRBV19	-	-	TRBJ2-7	CASSKDRFHEQYF	TGTGCCAGTAGTAAGGACAGATTCCACGAGCAGTACTTC
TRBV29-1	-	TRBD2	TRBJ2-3	CSVESLAGGPDTQYF	TGCAGCGTTGAATCACTAGCGGGAGGGCCAGATACGCAGTATTTT
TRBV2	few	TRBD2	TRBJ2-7	CASSEGSSGAYEQYF	TGTGCCAGCAGTGAAGGTTCTAGCGGCGCCTACGAGCAGTACTTC
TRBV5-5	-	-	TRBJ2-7	CASSPLGGGYEQYF	TGTGCCAGCAGCCCCCTGGGGGGCGGCTACGAGCAGTACTTC
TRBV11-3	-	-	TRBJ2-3	CASSIRGTSTDTQYF	TGTGCCAGCAGCATCAGGGGGACTAGCACAGATACGCAGTATTTT
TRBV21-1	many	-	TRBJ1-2	CASSKAPLSYGYTF	TGTGCCAGCAGCAAAGCCCCCCTATCCTATGGCTACACCTTC
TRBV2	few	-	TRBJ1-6	CASSVGQGYSPLHF	TGTGCCAGCAGTGTTGGGCAGGGTTATTCACCCCTCCACTTT
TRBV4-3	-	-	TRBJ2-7	CASSQAAVGGYEQYF	TGCGCCAGCAGCCAAGCGGCCGTAGGCGGCTACGAGCAGTACTTC
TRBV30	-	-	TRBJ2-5	CAWGPGGEETQYF	TGTGCCTGGGGCCCAGGGGGGGAAGAGACCCAGTACTTC
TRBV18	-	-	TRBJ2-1	CASSPLGAQGYNEQFF	TGTGCCAGCTCCCCATTGGGAGCCCAGGGTTACAATGAGCAGTTCTTC
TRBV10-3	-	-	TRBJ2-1	CAIGRVADHNEQFF	TGTGCCATCGGAAGGGTAGCGGACCACAATGAGCAGTTCTTC
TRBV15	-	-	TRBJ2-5	CATSRDKAQETQYF	TGTGCCACCAGCAGAGATAAGGCGCAAGAGACCCAGTACTTC
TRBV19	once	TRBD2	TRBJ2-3	CASSMSASGSTDTQYF	TGTGCCAGTAGTATGTCCGCTAGCGGAAGCACAGATACGCAGTATTTT
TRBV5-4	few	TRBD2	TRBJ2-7	CASSPRGTSLYEQYF	TGTGCCAGCAGCCCACGGGGGACTAGTCTCTACGAGCAGTACTTC
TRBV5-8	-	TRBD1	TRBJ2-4	CASSRGQGYIQYF	TGTGCCAGCAGCCGTGGACAGGGATACATTCAGTACTTC
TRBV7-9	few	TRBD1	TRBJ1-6	CASSLYLGQGPPGGSPLHF	TGTGCCAGCAGCTTATACCTGGGACAGGGGCCCCCGGGAGGCTCACCCCTCCACTTT
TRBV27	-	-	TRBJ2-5	CASSTLRAGKTQYF	TGTGCCAGCAGCACCCTGCGGGCGGGGAAGACCCAGTACTTC
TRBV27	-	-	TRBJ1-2	CASWGAYYGYTF	TGTGCCAGCTGGGGAGCCTACTATGGCTACACCTTC
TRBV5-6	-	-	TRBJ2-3	CASSRQGGGTDTQYF	TGTGCCAGCAGCCGTCAGGGTGGAGGCACAGATACGCAGTATTTT
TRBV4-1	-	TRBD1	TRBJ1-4	CASAGQVWDEQLFF	TGCGCCAGCGCGGGACAGGTCTGGGATGAGCAACTGTTTTTT
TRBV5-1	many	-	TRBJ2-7	CASSVRGSYEQYF	TGCGCCAGCAGCGTGAGGGGTTCCTACGAGCAGTACTTC
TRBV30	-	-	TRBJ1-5	CAWSGEQDANQPQHF	TGTGCCTGGAGCGGAGAACAGGATGCGAATCAGCCCCAGCATTTT
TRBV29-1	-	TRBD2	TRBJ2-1	CSGTSGSFSYNEQFF	TGCAGCGGGACTAGCGGGAGCTTCTCCTACAATGAGCAGTTCTTC
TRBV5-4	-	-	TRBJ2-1	CASSHPGDEQFF	TGTGCCAGCAGCCACCCGGGGGATGAGCAGTTCTTC
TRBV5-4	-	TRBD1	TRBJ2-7	CASSLGQGHSYEQYF	TGTGCCAGCAGCCTCGGACAGGGCCACTCCTACGAGCAGTACTTC
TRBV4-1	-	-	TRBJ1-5	CASSQDGTTNQPQHF	TGCGCCAGCAGCCAAGATGGCACCACGAATCAGCCCCAGCATTTT
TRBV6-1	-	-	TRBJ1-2	CASSESLAVYGYTF	TGTGCCAGCAGTGAATCTTTGGCGGTCTATGGCTACACCTTC
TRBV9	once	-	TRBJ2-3	CASSGGGTDTQYF	TGTGCCAGCAGCGGTGGAGGCACAGATACGCAGTATTTT
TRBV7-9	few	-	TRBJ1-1	CASSLWQRGQAFF	TGTGCCAGCAGCTTATGGCAGAGGGGCCAAGCTTTCTTT
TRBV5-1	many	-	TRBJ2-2	CASSPLMDLTGELFF	TGCGCCAGCAGCCCGCTGATGGACCTCACCGGGGAGCTGTTTTTT
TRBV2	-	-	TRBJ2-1	CASSEQRRGEQFF	TGTGCCAGCAGTGAGCAGCGGAGAGGCGAGCAGTTCTTC
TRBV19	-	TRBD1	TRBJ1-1	CASSIAYRGNTEAFF	TGTGCCAGTAGTATCGCCTACAGGGGCAACACTGAAGCTTTCTTT
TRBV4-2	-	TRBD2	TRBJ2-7	CASSQDSGSMAYEQYF	TGTGCCAGCAGCCAAGACAGCGGGAGTATGGCCTACGAGCAGTACTTC
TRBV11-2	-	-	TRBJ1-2	CASSLDHSNYGYTF	TGTGCCAGCAGCTTAGACCACAGCAACTATGGCTACACCTTC
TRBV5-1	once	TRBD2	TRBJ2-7	CASSLSGNVYEQYF	TGCGCCAGCAGCTTGAGCGGGAATGTGTACGAGCAGTACTTC
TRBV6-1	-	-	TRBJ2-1	CASSEAVEGNEQFF	TGTGCCAGCAGTGAAGCAGTAGAGGGGAATGAGCAGTTCTTC
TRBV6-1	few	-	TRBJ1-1	CASSPSGNTEAFF	TGTGCCAGCAGCCCCTCGGGGAACACTGAAGCTTTCTTT
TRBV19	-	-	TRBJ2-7	CASSTDRTYEQYF	TGTGCCAGTAGTACTGACAGGACCTACGAGCAGTACTTC
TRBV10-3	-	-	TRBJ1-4	CAISLSGMGANEKLFF	TGTGCCATCAGCCTATCCGGGATGGGGGCTAATGAAAAACTGTTTTTT
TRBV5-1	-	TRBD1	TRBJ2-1	CASSLDRDREFF	TGCGCCAGCAGCCTAGACAGGGACCGCGAGTTCTTC